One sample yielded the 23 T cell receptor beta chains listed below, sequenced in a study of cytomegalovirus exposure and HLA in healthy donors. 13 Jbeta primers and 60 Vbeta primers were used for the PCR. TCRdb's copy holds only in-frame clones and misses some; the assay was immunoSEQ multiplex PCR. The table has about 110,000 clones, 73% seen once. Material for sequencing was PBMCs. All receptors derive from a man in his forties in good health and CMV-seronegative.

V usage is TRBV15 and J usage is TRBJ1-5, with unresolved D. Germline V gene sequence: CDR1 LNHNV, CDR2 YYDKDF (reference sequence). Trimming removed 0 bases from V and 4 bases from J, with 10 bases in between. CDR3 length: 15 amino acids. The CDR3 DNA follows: TGTGCCACCAGCAGAGATCGGGCGGGAAATCAGCCCCAGCATTTT. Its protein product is CATSRDRAGNQPQHF.

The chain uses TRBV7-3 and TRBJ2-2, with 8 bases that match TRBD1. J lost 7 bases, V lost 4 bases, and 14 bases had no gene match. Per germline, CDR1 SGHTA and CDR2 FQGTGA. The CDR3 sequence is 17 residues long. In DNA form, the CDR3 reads TGTGCCAGCAGCTCCTACGGGACAGGTGGGAGTGGCGGGGAGCTGTTTTTT. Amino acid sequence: CASSSYGTGGSGGELFF. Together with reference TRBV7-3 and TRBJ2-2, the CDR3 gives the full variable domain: GAGVSQTPSNKVTEKGKYVELRCDPISGHTALYWYRQSLGQGPEFLIYFQGTGAADDSGLPNDRFFAVRPEGSVSTLKIQRTERGDSAVYLCASSSYGTGGSGGELFFGEGSRLTVL.

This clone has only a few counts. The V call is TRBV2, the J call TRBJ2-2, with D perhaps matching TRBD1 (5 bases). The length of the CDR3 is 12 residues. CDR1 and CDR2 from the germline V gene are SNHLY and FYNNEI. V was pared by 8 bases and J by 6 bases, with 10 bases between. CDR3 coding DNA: TGTGCCAGCGGCAGGGTCGCCGGGGAGCTGTTTTTT. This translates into CASGRVAGELFF.

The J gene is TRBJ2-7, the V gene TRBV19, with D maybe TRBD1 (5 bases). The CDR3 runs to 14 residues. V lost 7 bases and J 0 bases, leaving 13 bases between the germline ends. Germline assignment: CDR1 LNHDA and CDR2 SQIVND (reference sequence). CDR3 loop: CASKRQSSSYEQYF. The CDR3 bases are TGTGCCAGTAAGAGACAGTCCAGCTCCTACGAGCAGTACTTC.

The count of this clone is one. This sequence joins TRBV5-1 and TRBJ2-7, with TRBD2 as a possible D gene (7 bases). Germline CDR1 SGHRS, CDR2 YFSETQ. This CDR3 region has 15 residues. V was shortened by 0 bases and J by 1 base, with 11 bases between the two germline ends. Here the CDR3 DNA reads TGCGCCAGCAGCTTGGGGGCGGGGGCGTCCTACGAGCAGTACTTC. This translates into CASSLGAGASYEQYF. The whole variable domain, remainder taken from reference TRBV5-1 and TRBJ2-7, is KAGVTQTPRYLIKTRGQQVTLSCSPISGHRSVSWYQQTPGQGLQFLFEYFSETQRNKGNFPGRFSGRQFSNSRSEMNVSTLELGDSALYLCASSLGAGASYEQYFGPGTRLTVT.

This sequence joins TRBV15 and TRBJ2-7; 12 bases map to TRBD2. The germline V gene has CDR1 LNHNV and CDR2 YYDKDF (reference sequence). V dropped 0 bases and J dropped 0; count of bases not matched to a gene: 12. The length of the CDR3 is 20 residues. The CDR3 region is CATSRDVPTSGGTRSYEQYF. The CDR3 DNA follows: TGTGCCACCAGCAGAGATGTACCGACTAGCGGGGGAACCCGCTCCTACGAGCAGTACTTC.

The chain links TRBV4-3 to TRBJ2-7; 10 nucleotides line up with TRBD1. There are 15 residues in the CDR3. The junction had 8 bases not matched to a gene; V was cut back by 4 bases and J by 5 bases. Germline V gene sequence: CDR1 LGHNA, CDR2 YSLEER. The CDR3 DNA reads TGCGCCAGCAGCCCGGGGACAGGGGTCTTCGACGAGCAGTACTTC. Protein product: CASSPGTGVFDEQYF.

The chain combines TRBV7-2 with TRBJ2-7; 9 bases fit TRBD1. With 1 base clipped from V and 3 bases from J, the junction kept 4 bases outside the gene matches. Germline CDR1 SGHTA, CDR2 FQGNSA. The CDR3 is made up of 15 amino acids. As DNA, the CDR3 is TGTGCCAGCAGCTTAGATGGGACAGGGTTCTACGAGCAGTACTTC. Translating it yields CASSLDGTGFYEQYF.

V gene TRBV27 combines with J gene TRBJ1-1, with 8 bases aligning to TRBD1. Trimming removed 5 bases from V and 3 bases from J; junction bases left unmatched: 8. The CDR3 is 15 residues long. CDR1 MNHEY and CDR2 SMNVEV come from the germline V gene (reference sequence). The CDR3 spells CASSTWTGPDTEAFF. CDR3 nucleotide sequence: TGTGCCAGCAGTACCTGGACAGGGCCGGACACTGAAGCTTTCTTT.

As DNA, the CDR3 is TGTGCCAGCAGTTTGGGGGGGAGGACTGAAGCTTTCTTT. This sequence encodes CASSLGGRTEAFF. V and J are TRBV6-5 and TRBJ1-1; maybe TRBD1 (5 bases). CDR1 and CDR2 from the germline V gene are MNHEY and SVGAGI. V lost 4 bases, J lost 5 bases, and 11 bases lay in between. This CDR3 has 13 residues.

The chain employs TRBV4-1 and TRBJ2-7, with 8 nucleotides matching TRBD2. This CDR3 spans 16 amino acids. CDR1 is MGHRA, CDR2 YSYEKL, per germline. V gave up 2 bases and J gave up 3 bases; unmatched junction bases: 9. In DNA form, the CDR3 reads TGCGCCAGCAGCCAAAACGCGGGGGGTATAGTCTACGAGCAGTACTTC. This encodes CASSQNAGGIVYEQYF.

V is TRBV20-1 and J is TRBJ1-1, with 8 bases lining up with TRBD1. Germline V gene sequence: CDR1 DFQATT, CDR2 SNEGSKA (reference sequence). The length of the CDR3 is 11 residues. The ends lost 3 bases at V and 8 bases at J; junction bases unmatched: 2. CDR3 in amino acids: CSASRQGEAFF. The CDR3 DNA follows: TGCAGTGCTAGTAGACAGGGGGAAGCTTTCTTT.

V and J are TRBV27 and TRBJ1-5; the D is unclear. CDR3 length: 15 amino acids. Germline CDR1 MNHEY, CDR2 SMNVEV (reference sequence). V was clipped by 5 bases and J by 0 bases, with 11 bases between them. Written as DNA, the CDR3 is TGTGCCAGCAGTATAACACAATATAGCAATCAGCCCCAGCATTTT. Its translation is CASSITQYSNQPQHF.

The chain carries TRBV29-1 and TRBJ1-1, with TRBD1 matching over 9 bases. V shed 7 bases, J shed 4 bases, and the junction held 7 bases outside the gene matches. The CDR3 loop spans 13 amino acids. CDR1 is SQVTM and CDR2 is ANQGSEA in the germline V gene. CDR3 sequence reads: CSAGQGTGTEAFF. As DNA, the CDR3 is TGCAGCGCCGGACAGGGGACGGGCACTGAAGCTTTCTTT.

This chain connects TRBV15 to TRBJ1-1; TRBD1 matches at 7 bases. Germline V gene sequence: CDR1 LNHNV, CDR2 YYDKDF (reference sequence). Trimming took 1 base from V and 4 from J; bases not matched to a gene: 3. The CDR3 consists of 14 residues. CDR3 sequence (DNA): TGTGCCACCAGCAGAGGTACAGGGGCCACTGAAGCTTTCTTT. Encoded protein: CATSRGTGATEAFF.

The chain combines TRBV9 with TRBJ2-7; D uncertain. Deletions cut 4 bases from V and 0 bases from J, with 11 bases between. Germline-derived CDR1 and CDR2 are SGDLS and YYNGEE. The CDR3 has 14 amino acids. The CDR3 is CASSITESSYEQYF. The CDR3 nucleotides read TGTGCCAGCAGCATAACGGAGAGCTCCTACGAGCAGTACTTC.

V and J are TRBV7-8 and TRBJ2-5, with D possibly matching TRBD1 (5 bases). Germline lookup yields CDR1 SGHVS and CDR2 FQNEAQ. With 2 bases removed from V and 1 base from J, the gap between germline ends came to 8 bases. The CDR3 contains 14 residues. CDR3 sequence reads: CASSLLGPQETQYF. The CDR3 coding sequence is TGTGCCAGCAGCTTATTGGGGCCCCAAGAGACCCAGTACTTC.

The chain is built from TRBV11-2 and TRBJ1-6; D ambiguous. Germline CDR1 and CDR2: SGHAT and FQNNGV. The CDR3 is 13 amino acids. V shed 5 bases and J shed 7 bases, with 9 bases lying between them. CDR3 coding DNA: TGTGCCAGCAGCCCTAGTAAAAATTCACCCCTCCACTTT. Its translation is CASSPSKNSPLHF.

CDR3 protein: CASSLGDTINYGYTF. CDR3 in DNA: TGTGCCAGCAGCTTGGGGGACACCATTAACTATGGCTACACCTTC. The chain couples TRBV5-6 to TRBJ1-2; maybe TRBD1 (6 bases). Germline V gene sequence: CDR1 SGHDT, CDR2 YYEEEE. The CDR3 sequence is 15 residues long. Trimming pared 0 bases from V and 1 base from J, leaving 10 bases between.

The CDR3 DNA sequence: TGTGCCTGGAGCGGGGAGGCACAAGAGACCCAGTACTTC. Protein sequence: CAWSGEAQETQYF. The V and J genes are TRBV30 and TRBJ2-5, with D perhaps matching TRBD2 (6 bases). The CDR3 is 13 residues long. Germline loops: CDR1 GTSNPN, CDR2 SVGIG (reference sequence). V was shortened by 3 bases and J by 2 bases, with 10 bases between the two germline ends. The variable domain in full, completed from reference TRBV30 and TRBJ2-5, reads SQTIHQWPATLVQPVGSPLSLECTVEGTSNPNLYWYRQAAGRGLQLLFYSVGIGQISSEVPQNLSASRPQDRQFILSSKKLLLSDSGFYLCAWSGEAQETQYFGPGTRLLVL.

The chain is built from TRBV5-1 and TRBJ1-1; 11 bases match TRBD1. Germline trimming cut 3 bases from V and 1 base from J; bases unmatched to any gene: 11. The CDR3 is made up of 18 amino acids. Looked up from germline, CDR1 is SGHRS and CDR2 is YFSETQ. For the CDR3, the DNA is TGCGCCAGCAGCTACGATTCACCCGGGACAGGGGGGAACACTGAAGCTTTCTTT. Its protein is CASSYDSPGTGGNTEAFF.

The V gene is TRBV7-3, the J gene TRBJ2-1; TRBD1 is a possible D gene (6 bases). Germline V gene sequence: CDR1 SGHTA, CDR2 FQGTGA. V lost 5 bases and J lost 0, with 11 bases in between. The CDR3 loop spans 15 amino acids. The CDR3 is CASSTTGRSYNEQFF. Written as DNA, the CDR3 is TGTGCCAGCAGCACAACAGGGCGCTCCTACAATGAGCAGTTCTTC.

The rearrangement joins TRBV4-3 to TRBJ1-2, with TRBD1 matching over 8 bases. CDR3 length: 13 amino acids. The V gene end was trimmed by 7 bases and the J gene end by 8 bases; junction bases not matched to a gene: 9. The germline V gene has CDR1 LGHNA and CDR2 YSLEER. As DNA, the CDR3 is TGCGCCAGCACGCGATCCAGGGGGCGAGGCTACACCTTC. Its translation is CASTRSRGRGYTF.